Reported below is one TCR beta chain. The antigen is undetermined. DNA loading was fixed at 350 to 450 ng for all bulk PBMC samples. This table comes from immunoSEQ multiplex PCR, and its TCRdb copy is limited to in-frame clones, with some not included. The table includes 7,800 or so clones, 81% detected once. The data were taken from a study of blood T cell dynamics during melanoma immunotherapy. Study summary: Patients with metastatic melanoma got pembrolizumab or nivolumab-ipilimumab as first-line care.

This CDR3 spans 13 amino acids. Germline values: CDR1 KGHSH, CDR2 LQKENI. Trimming took off 2 bases at V and 6 bases at J, with 11 bases between the two ends. The time point: week 3, after first cycle of checkpoint inhibitor. Disease control meant complete response, partial response or stable disease at 12 weeks. Regarding the study as a whole: It remained unknown if the driving T cell clones were melanoma-specific.

The chain is built from TRBV18 and TRBJ2-7; D is uncertain. The clonotype was recovered from a human donor with melanoma. The starting material was blood, obtained from a patient treated with checkpoint blockade. CDR3 amino acids: CASSPAPSLEQYF. Here the CDR3 DNA reads TGTGCCAGCTCACCAGCCCCTAGTCTCGAGCAGTACTTC.